The TCR beta chain described here comes from a study of blood T cell repertoires in COVID-19. Across the study: Samples representing acute and convalescent COVID-19 were sourced from the United States, Italy and Spain. Sample material is recorded as cDNA or gDNA derived from T cells, B-cell-depleted T cells, or PBMCs.

Study processing details: For nucleated cells, counts were estimated from reference gene primer amplification. Libraries were prepared by immunoSEQ multiplex PCR; TCRdb keeps only in-frame clonotypes and omits some of them. Clone size and V and J calls were adopted from that table, with D and trimming inferred from the DNA. This table holds approximately 310,000 clones, roughly 84% found once. This CDR3 is 15 amino acids long. The V end lost 4 bases, the J end lost 5 bases, and 17 bases lay between the germline ends. Germline CDR1 is LGHDT and CDR2 is YNNKEL (reference sequence). The chain carries TRBV3-1 (or the pseudogene TRBV3-2) and TRBJ1-1, with a weak D call TRBD1 (5 bases). Sequencing was carried out using peripheral blood. The clonotype comes from a man aged 50 or older with active or convalescent COVID-19. The CDR3 loop reads CASSPTGGIGTEAFF. Here the CDR3 DNA reads TGTGCCAGCAGCCCCACGGGGGGAATCGGGACTGAAGCTTTCTTT.